Listed below are T cell receptor beta chains from one sample, sequenced in a study of PD-1 blockade in classical Hodgkin lymphoma. The table came from immunoSEQ multiplex PCR; TCRdb's copy has only in-frame clones and leaves some out. The table has tens of thousands of clones, approximately 90% seen once. The specimen was peripheral blood mononuclear cells (PBMCs), collected before the second cycle of nivolumab. The receptor source for this set is a human donor with classical Hodgkin lymphoma. The CDR3 runs from the conserved cysteine through the conserved F or W. The order of the fields is clone size, V gene, D gene, J gene, CDR3 DNA, CDR3 protein. D genes are given only for firm matches. Where a row states a size, it is once, few, many or the class of an expanded clone; other rows omit it.

-,TRBV7-8,-,TRBJ2-7,TGTGCCAGCAGTAATTGGGTCTCAGCGGTGATGGACGAGCAGTACTTC,CASSNWVSAVMDEQYF
-,TRBV7-8,-,TRBJ1-1,TGTGCCAGCAGCTTTTTCCCTGTGCGGGACACTGAAGCTTTCTTT,CASSFFPVRDTEAFF
once,TRBV6-5,TRBD2,TRBJ2-7,TGTGCCAGCAGTTACTCCTGGGGCGGGGGGAGCTACGAGCAGTACTTC,CASSYSWGGGSYEQYF
-,TRBV25-1,TRBD2,TRBJ2-2,TGTGCCAGCAGTGCCTCGGGGGGGCCGGGCACCGGGGAGCTGTTTTTT,CASSASGGPGTGELFF
-,TRBV6-5,-,TRBJ1-2,TGTGCCAGCAGTCCAAGGGTATTCGATGGCTACACCTTC,CASSPRVFDGYTF
once,TRBV5-1,TRBD1,TRBJ1-3,TGCGCCAGCAGCCCACAAGGGACAGGGGGAAACACCATATATTTT,CASSPQGTGGNTIYF
-,TRBV7-8,-,TRBJ1-4,TGTGCCAGCAGCTTAGTCCCCCAGGGTTTGGATGAAAAACTGTTTTTT,CASSLVPQGLDEKLFF
-,TRBV5-1,TRBD1,TRBJ1-5,TGCGCCAGCAGAGGGAGACAGGGGGCTCAGCCCCAGCATTTT,CASRGRQGAQPQHF
few,TRBV10-3,TRBD1,TRBJ1-2,TGTGCCATCAGGGAAATGTACCAGGACAGGGATCATCCAGGATACTATGGCTACACCTTC,CAIREMYQDRDHPGYYGYTF
-,TRBV7-9,-,TRBJ1-1,TGTGCCAGCAGCTTAGTGGGAGGGAACACTGAAGCTTTCTTT,CASSLVGGNTEAFF
-,TRBV5-5,-,TRBJ1-2,TGTGCCAGCGTGTATTTTGTCTCGCGAACCTATGGCTACACCTTC,CASVYFVSRTYGYTF
-,TRBV12-5,TRBD1,TRBJ2-2,TGTGCTAGTGGTTCGCGGACAGGGGGTCACGGGGAGCTGTTTTTT,CASGSRTGGHGELFF
-,TRBV5-1,-,TRBJ2-2,TGCGCCAGCAGCTTGCGCGAGACCGGGGAGCTGTTTTTT,CASSLRETGELFF
-,TRBV4-1,-,TRBJ1-1,TGTGCCAGCAGCCAGCAGTCGGGGGCCAAGAACACTGAAGCTTTCTTT,CASSQQSGAKNTEAFF
-,TRBV5-1,-,TRBJ1-4,TGCGCCAGCAGCTTGGGACAGAATGAAAAACTGTTTTTT,CASSLGQNEKLFF
-,TRBV28,-,TRBJ2-1,TGTGCCAGCAGACCCCCGGGACTGGGAACCTCCGGTGAGCAGTTCTTC,CASRPPGLGTSGEQFF
few,TRBV5-6,TRBD1,TRBJ1-3,TGTGCCAGCAGCTTGGTAAAAGGGACAGCTGGAAACACCATATATTTT,CASSLVKGTAGNTIYF
-,TRBV7-8,-,TRBJ1-1,TGTGCCAGCAGCTTTCAGGACACTGAAGCTTTCTTT,CASSFQDTEAFF
-,TRBV6-1,-,TRBJ2-7,TGTGCCAGCGGTGACGGCAACCACTACGAGCAGTACTTC,CASGDGNHYEQYF
once,TRBV7-9,-,TRBJ2-5,TGTGCCAGCAGCTTATTTTTGGACGAGGAGACCCAGTACTTC,CASSLFLDEETQYF
-,TRBV6-6,TRBD1,TRBJ2-7,TGTGCCAGCAGTTCCTCCGGGACAGGCTCCTACGAGCAGTACTTC,CASSSSGTGSYEQYF
-,TRBV6-4,TRBD1,TRBJ2-3,TGTGCCAGCAGTGTCGGGACAGGGGGCGCAGATACGCAGTATTTT,CASSVGTGGADTQYF
few,TRBV4-1,-,TRBJ1-5,TGCGCCAGCAGCCAAGATTGGGACAATCAGCCCCAGCATTTT,CASSQDWDNQPQHF
few,TRBV20-1,-,TRBJ2-5,TGCAGTGCTAACCACCTGGAGACCCAGTACTTC,CSANHLETQYF
-,TRBV10-3,TRBD1,TRBJ2-1,TGTGCCATCAGTGTAAAGGGACAGGGTGTTTATGAGCAGTTCTTC,CAISVKGQGVYEQFF
-,TRBV11-1,-,TRBJ2-7,TGTGCCAGCAGCTTAGGAATCGGCCAGTACGAGCAGTACTTC,CASSLGIGQYEQYF
-,TRBV5-1,TRBD2,TRBJ2-1,TGCGCCAGCAAACTAGCGGGGGGGAACGATGAGCAGTTCTTC,CASKLAGGNDEQFF
-,TRBV5-1,TRBD1,TRBJ1-2,TGCGCCAGCAGCCCAACCGGGACAGGGGGTTACACCTTC,CASSPTGTGGYTF
-,TRBV10-3,TRBD1,TRBJ1-1,TGTGCCATCAAAACAGGGGGCAGCATGAACACTGAAGCTTTCTTT,CAIKTGGSMNTEAFF
-,TRBV7-6,TRBD1,TRBJ1-1,TGTGCCAGCAGCCCAGGAAGGGGGCCAACTGAAGCTTTCTTT,CASSPGRGPTEAFF
-,TRBV6-5,-,TRBJ2-1,TGTGCCAGCAGTTCCTCGTCGAGGGGGGACTACAATGAGCAGTTCTTC,CASSSSSRGDYNEQFF
-,TRBV6-1,-,TRBJ1-4,TGTGCCAGCAGTGGCCACCCGGGACAAACAATGGGGGAAAAACTGTTTTTT,CASSGHPGQTMGEKLFF
-,TRBV7-9,-,TRBJ2-5,TGTGCCAGCAGCTTAACACCAGCGGAGACCCAGTACTTC,CASSLTPAETQYF
-,TRBV5-1,-,TRBJ1-1,TGCGCCAGCAGCGGAACAGTACCGATGAACACTGAAGCTTTCTTT,CASSGTVPMNTEAFF
-,TRBV9,TRBD2,TRBJ2-7,TGTGCCAGCAGCGTAGGCGGGGGGGCCTACGAGCAGTACTTC,CASSVGGGAYEQYF
-,TRBV19,-,TRBJ2-7,TGTGCCAGTAGACGTCGGACGGAAACCTACGAGCAGTACTTC,CASRRRTETYEQYF
-,TRBV5-1,-,TRBJ2-3,TGCGCCAGCAGTCGGGACACAGATACGCAGTATTTT,CASSRDTDTQYF
-,TRBV5-1,-,TRBJ2-7,TGCGCCAGCAGCTTGGAGAGTGTTCCAGGCCCCTACGAGCAGTACTTC,CASSLESVPGPYEQYF
once,TRBV7-8,-,TRBJ2-3,TGTGCCAGCAGCTTGACTAGTTTAAATACGCAGTATTTT,CASSLTSLNTQYF
once,TRBV28,-,TRBJ1-6,TGTGCCAGCAGTCCGGCGACAGGTGGGAATTCACCCCTCCACTTT,CASSPATGGNSPLHF
few,TRBV2,-,TRBJ2-1,TGTGCGACTTGGAGCGGGTACAATGAGCAGTTCTTC,CATWSGYNEQFF
once,TRBV7-9,-,TRBJ1-1,TGTGCCAGCAGCCGCCAAACAGAGAACACTGAAGCTTTCTTT,CASSRQTENTEAFF
-,TRBV5-1,TRBD2,TRBJ2-2,TGCGCCAGCAGCATGACTAGCGGGAAAAACACCGGGGAGCTGTTTTTT,CASSMTSGKNTGELFF
-,TRBV7-9,-,TRBJ1-1,TGTGCCAGCAGCCCAACTGGCACTGAAGCTTTCTTT,CASSPTGTEAFF
-,TRBV6-1,-,TRBJ1-4,TGTGCCAGCAGGCTAGCCTCTACCTATGAAAAACTGTTTTTT,CASRLASTYEKLFF
-,TRBV5-1,-,TRBJ1-2,TGCGCCAGCAGCGACCAGGGCGGCTATGGCTACACCTTC,CASSDQGGYGYTF
few,TRBV5-1,-,TRBJ1-6,TGCGCCAGCAGCCCGGCCGAGAATTCACCCCTCCACTTT,CASSPAENSPLHF
-,TRBV6-1,-,TRBJ2-3,TGTGCCAGCAGTGAATACCCTCTAGCTCCTAGCACAGATACGCAGTATTTT,CASSEYPLAPSTDTQYF
once,TRBV5-1,-,TRBJ2-2,TGCGCCAGCAGCTTGGTAGCGCCTACGACCGGGGAGCTGTTTTTT,CASSLVAPTTGELFF
-,TRBV28,TRBD2,TRBJ2-5,TGTGCCAGCAGTTTAATCCTCCAGGCTGGCGGGGGAGCCCAAGAGACCCAGTACTTC,CASSLILQAGGGAQETQYF
-,TRBV5-1,-,TRBJ1-5,TGCGCCAGCTCCGGCGGGTGCTGGGCGCCTAAGTATTATCGTCAGCCCCAGCATTTT,CASSGGCWAPKYYRQPQHF
few,TRBV14,-,TRBJ2-2,TGTGCCAGCAGCCACCGATTCACCGGGGAGCTGTTTTTT,CASSHRFTGELFF